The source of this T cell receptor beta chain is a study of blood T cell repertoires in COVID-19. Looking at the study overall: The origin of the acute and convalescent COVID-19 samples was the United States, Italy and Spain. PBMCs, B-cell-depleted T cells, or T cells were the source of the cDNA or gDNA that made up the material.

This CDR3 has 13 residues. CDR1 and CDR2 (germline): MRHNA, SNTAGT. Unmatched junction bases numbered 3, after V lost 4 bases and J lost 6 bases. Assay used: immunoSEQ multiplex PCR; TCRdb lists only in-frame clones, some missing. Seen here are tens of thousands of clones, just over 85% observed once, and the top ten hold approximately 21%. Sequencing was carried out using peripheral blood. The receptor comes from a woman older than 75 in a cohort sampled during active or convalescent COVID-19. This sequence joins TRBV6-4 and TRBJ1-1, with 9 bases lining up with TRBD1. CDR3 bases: TGTGCCAGCAGTGCTACAGGGGGCTCTGAAGCTTTCTTT. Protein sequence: CASSATGGSEAFF.